The T cell receptor beta chain under discussion was sequenced for a study of technical replicates of blood from a few donors. Sequencing was performed with immunoSEQ multiplex PCR; in TCRdb, only in-frame clones are kept and a portion is missing. The data contain about 16,000 clones, 80% to 90% of them singletons. The CDR3 is 15 residues long. The V end was cut by 6 bases, the J end by 4 bases, with 15 bases between. CDR1 and CDR2 from the germline V gene are LNHDA and SQIVND (reference sequence). The receptor was isolated from a human donor in good health. V gene TRBV19 combines with J gene TRBJ1-4, with D possibly TRBD1 on 6 matching bases. Sequencing was carried out using PBMCs. The CDR3 nucleotides are TGTGCCAGTAGACCAACAGGGCGCGTTAATGAAAAACTGTTTTTT. It is translated as CASRPTGRVNEKLFF. The full variable domain, in which reference TRBV19 and TRBJ1-4 provide the parts outside the CDR3, is DGGITQSPKYLFRKEGQNVTLSCEQNLNHDAMYWYRQDPGQGLRLIYYSQIVNDFQKGDIAEGYSVSREKKESFPLTVTSAQKNPTAFYLCASRPTGRVNEKLFFGSGTQLSVL.